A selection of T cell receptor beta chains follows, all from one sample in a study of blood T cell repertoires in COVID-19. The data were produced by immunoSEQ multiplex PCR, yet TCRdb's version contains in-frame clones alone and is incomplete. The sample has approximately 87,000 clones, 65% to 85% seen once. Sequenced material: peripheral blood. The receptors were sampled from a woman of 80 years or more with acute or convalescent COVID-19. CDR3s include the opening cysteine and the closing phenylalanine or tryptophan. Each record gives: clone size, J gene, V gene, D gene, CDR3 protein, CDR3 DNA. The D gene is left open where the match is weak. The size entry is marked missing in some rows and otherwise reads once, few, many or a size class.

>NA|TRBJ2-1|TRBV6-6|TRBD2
CASSLLAGAPYNEQFF
TGTGCCAGCAGTTTACTAGCGGGAGCTCCCTACAATGAGCAGTTCTTC
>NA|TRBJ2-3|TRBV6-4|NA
CASSVGAGSTDTQYF
TGTGCCAGCAGTGTGGGAGCGGGCAGCACAGATACGCAGTATTTT
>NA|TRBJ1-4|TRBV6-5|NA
CASTSGGGAMKLFF
TGTGCCAGCACCTCGGGGGGGGGCGCCATGAAACTGTTTTTT
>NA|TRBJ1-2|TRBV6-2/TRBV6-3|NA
CASSSVSIGYTF
TGTGCCAGCAGTTCCGTCTCTATTGGCTACACCTTC
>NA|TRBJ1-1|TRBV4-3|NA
CASSPDGGFTEAFF
TGCGCCAGCAGCCCAGACGGAGGCTTCACTGAAGCTTTCTTT
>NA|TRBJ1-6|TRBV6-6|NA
CASRPDGSYNSPLHF
TGTGCCAGCAGACCAGATGGGAGCTATAATTCACCCCTCCACTTT
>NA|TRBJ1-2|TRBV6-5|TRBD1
CASSYLRGAGYTF
TGTGCCAGCAGTTACCTCAGGGGGGCCGGCTACACCTTC
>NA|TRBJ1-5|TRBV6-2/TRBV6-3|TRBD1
CASSYLGTASNQPQHF
TGTGCCAGCAGTTACTTGGGGACAGCTAGCAATCAGCCCCAGCATTTT
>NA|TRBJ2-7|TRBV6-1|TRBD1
CASSERGRDRYLYEQYF
TGTGCCAGCAGTGAACGTGGTAGGGACAGGTACCTCTACGAGCAGTACTTC
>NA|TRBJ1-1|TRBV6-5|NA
CASSPRGGLWTEAFF
TGTGCCAGCAGCCCGAGGGGGGGTCTTTGGACTGAAGCTTTCTTT
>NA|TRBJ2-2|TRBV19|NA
CASSIATRNTGELFF
TGTGCCAGTAGTATCGCGACTAGAAACACCGGGGAGCTGTTTTTT
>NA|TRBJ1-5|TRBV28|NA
CASSFRGMGQPQHF
TGTGCCAGCAGTTTCCGCGGGATGGGGCAGCCCCAGCATTTT
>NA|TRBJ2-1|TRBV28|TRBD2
CASRSLAGGPNEQFF
TGTGCCAGCAGGTCTCTAGCGGGGGGGCCCAATGAGCAGTTCTTC
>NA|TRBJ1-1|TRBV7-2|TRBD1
CASSHSGQGSAEAFF
TGTGCCAGCAGCCACTCGGGACAGGGGTCTGCTGAAGCTTTCTTT
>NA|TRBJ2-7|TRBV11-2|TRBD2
CASSSATSDKQYF
TGTGCCAGCAGCTCAGCGACTAGCGACAAACAGTACTTC
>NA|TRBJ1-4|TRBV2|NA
CASTATNEKLFF
TGTGCCAGCACCGCAACTAATGAAAAACTGTTTTTT
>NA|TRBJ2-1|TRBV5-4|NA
CASSPRTTEYNEQFF
TGTGCCAGCAGCCCTAGGACAACTGAGTACAATGAGCAGTTCTTC
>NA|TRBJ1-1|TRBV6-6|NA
CASSPQPREGQKAFF
TGTGCCAGCAGTCCCCAACCCCGGGAGGGACAAAAAGCTTTCTTT
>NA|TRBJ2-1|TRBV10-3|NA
CAISDWGTYNEQFF
TGTGCCATCAGTGACTGGGGCACTTACAATGAGCAGTTCTTC
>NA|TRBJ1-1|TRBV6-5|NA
CASRRQMNTEAFF
TGTGCCAGCAGGCGACAGATGAACACTGAAGCTTTCTTT
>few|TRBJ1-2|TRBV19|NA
CASRLDRGYTF
TGTGCCAGTAGACTCGATAGAGGCTACACCTTC
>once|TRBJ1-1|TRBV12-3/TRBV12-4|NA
CASSSSGSKAFF
TGTGCCAGCAGTTCTTCCGGGAGTAAAGCTTTCTTT
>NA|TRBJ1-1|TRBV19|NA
CASRPGVSTEAFF
TGTGCCAGTAGACCAGGGGTAAGCACTGAAGCTTTCTTT
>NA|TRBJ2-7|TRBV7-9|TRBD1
CASSPGGDEQYF
TGTGCCAGCAGCCCAGGGGGCGACGAGCAGTACTTC
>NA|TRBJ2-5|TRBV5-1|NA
CASSLTAYRVGETQYF
TGCGCCAGCAGCTTGACGGCCTACAGGGTGGGAGAGACCCAGTACTTC
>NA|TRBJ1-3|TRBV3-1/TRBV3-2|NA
CAKRGDTIYF
TGTGCTAAGCGGGGTGACACCATATATTTT
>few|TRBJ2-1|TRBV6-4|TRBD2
CASPVGGGWNISSYNEQFF
TGTGCCAGCCCGGTAGGCGGGGGGTGGAATATAAGCTCCTACAATGAGCAGTTCTTC
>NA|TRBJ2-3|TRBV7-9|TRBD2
CASSPWTSRVDGDTQYF
TGTGCCAGCAGCCCCTGGACTAGCAGGGTAGATGGAGATACGCAGTATTTT
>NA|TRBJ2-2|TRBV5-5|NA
CASSLVQGGPNTGELFF
TGTGCCAGCAGCTTGGTGCAGGGAGGACCAAACACCGGGGAGCTGTTTTTT
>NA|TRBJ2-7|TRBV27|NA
CASSLYGTPPGEQYF
TGTGCCAGCAGTTTATACGGGACTCCTCCTGGGGAGCAGTACTTC
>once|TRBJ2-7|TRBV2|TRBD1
CASGGSDRAEQYF
TGTGCCAGCGGTGGGAGTGACAGGGCCGAGCAGTACTTC
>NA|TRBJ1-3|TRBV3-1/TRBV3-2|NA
CASSQDRGSGNTIYF
TGTGCCAGCAGCCAAGACAGAGGATCTGGAAACACCATATATTTT
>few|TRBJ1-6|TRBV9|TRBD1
CASSVGSGTVNSPLHF
TGTGCCAGCAGCGTAGGTAGTGGGACAGTCAATTCACCCCTCCACTTT
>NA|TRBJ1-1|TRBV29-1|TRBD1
CSAGQGGTEAFF
TGCAGCGCTGGACAGGGGGGCACTGAAGCTTTCTTT
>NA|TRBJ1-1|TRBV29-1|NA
CSAFALSNTEAFF
TGCAGCGCCTTCGCCCTATCCAACACTGAAGCTTTCTTT
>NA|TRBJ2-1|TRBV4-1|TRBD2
CASSQDSRTTSGGDNEQFF
TGCGCCAGCAGCCAAGATTCCCGAACGACTAGCGGGGGGGACAATGAGCAGTTCTTC
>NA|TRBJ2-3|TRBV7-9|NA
CASSPFNTDTQYF
TGTGCCAGCAGCCCCTTTAACACAGATACGCAGTATTTT
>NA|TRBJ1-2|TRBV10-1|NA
CANGTHNYGYTF
TGCGCCAACGGGACACATAACTATGGCTACACCTTC
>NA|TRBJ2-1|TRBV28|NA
CASRGPGTPKVDEQFF
TGTGCCAGCAGGGGACCCGGGACTCCTAAGGTTGATGAGCAGTTCTTC
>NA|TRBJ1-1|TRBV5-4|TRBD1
CASSSRQGMNTEAFF
TGTGCCAGCAGCTCCCGACAGGGAATGAACACTGAAGCTTTCTTT
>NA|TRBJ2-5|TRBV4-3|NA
CASSQEGGQETQYF
TGCGCCAGCAGCCAAGAGGGGGGCCAAGAGACCCAGTACTTC
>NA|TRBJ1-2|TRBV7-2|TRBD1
CASIRDLRDSFYGYTF
TGTGCCAGCATTCGCGATCTCCGGGACAGCTTCTATGGCTACACCTTC
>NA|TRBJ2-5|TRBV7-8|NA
CASSLVAETQYF
TGTGCCAGCAGCTTAGTCGCGGAGACCCAGTACTTC
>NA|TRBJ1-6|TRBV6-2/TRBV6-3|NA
CASSYTTYNSPLHF
TGTGCCAGCAGTTACACAACCTATAATTCACCCCTCCACTTT
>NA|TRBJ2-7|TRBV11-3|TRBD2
CASSFTSGDSYEQYF
TGTGCCAGCAGCTTTACTAGCGGGGACTCCTACGAGCAGTACTTC
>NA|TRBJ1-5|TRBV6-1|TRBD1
CASSDMAWTGVNQPQHF
TGTGCCAGCAGTGATATGGCATGGACAGGGGTGAATCAGCCCCAGCATTTT
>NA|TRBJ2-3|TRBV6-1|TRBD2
CASSEVGRGGTDTQYF
TGTGCCAGCAGTGAAGTTGGGCGGGGGGGCACAGATACGCAGTATTTT
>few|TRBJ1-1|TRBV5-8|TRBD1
CASSLTGGMGNTEAFF
TGTGCCAGCAGCTTGACAGGGGGGATGGGGAACACTGAAGCTTTCTTT
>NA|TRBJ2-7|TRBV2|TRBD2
CASGRGGGVIYEQYF
TGTGCCAGCGGGAGGGGTGGCGGGGTGATCTACGAGCAGTACTTC
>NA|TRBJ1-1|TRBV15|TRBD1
CATSRHRGRTTEAFF
TGTGCCACCAGCAGACACAGGGGGAGGACGACTGAAGCTTTCTTT
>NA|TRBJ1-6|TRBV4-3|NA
CASSQDPGQGRNSPLHF
TGCGCCAGCAGCCAAGACCCCGGGCAGGGTCGCAATTCACCCCTCCACTTT
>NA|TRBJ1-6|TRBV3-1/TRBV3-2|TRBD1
CASSHHRTGDSPLHF
TGTGCCAGCAGCCACCATAGGACAGGGGATTCACCCCTCCACTTT
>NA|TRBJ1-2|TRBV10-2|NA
CASSESWRGGFGYTF
TGCGCCAGCAGTGAGTCTTGGAGAGGGGGTTTTGGCTACACCTTC